This entry lists 20 T cell receptor beta chains sequenced from one sample in a study of T cell repertoires in cytomegalovirus infection. In TCRdb, the reads were re-called with MiXCR into one record per CDR3 protein. The sample lists more than 650,000 distinct CDR3 sequences; 35% were seen once. The sequencing input was PBMCs. The receptors here all came from a human donor in good health (CMV status not recorded). Some clones in this sample may be carry-over from other donors' samples.

The rearrangement joins TRBV14 to TRBJ2-3; tentative D call: TRBD2 (5 bases). The CDR3 totals 13 residues. The V end was cut by 4 bases, the J end by 4 bases, with 9 bases between. CDR1 SGHDN and CDR2 FVKESK come from the germline V gene. CDR3 loop: CASSPERADTQYF. CDR3 sequence (DNA): TGTGCCAGCAGCCCGGAGAGGGCAGATACGCAGTATTTT.

The chain employs TRBV20-1 and TRBJ1-6; the D gene is possibly TRBD1 (5 bases). V lost 5 bases and J 8 bases, leaving 16 bases between the germline ends. The CDR3 consists of 14 residues. Germline values: CDR1 DFQATT, CDR2 SNEGSKA (reference sequence). The CDR3 DNA reads TGCAGTGCTGCACCGCCAGGGAGGGATTCACCCCTCCACTTT. It specifies CSAAPPGRDSPLHF.

The chain recombines TRBV20-1 with TRBJ2-1; D might be TRBD2 (5 bases). Germline CDR1 reads DFQATT; CDR2 reads SNEGSKA (reference sequence). V lost 0 bases to trimming and J lost 3 bases, with 9 bases between them. This CDR3 has 14 residues. CDR3 amino acids: CSARDTGSYNEQFF. The CDR3 DNA reads TGCAGTGCTAGAGATACGGGAAGCTACAATGAGCAGTTCTTC.

This clonotype was observed a handful of times. The chain couples TRBV27 to TRBJ1-5; D possibly corresponds to TRBD1 (5 bases). The CDR3 spans 14 residues. V was shortened by 6 bases and J by 1 base, with 10 bases between the two germline ends. In germline, CDR1 is MNHEY, CDR2 SMNVEV (reference sequence). The CDR3: CASRKGVSNQPQHF. The CDR3 coding sequence is TGTGCCAGCAGGAAAGGGGTAAGCAATCAGCCCCAGCATTTT.

This clonotype showed up just a few times. The V call is TRBV5-6, the J call TRBJ2-3, with 15 bases matching TRBD2. The CDR3 is 18 amino acids. The germline V gene encodes CDR1 SGHDT and CDR2 YYEEEE. Losses at the gene ends were 4 bases for V and 2 bases for J; bases not matched to a gene: 8. The CDR3 loop reads CASSLGLAGGRITDTQYF. The CDR3 DNA follows: TGTGCCAGCAGCCTGGGACTAGCGGGAGGTCGAATCACAGATACGCAGTATTTT.

This rearrangement joins TRBV28 to TRBJ2-7; 10 nucleotides align to TRBD2. The CDR3 spans 16 residues. The germline V gene encodes CDR1 MDHEN and CDR2 SYDVKM. V lost 4 bases to trimming and J lost 5 bases; unmatched junction nucleotides: 11. The CDR3 loop reads CASSSQIAGGEDEQYF. Here the CDR3 DNA reads TGTGCCAGCAGTTCGCAAATAGCGGGAGGCGAGGACGAGCAGTACTTC. The full variable domain, its missing parts supplied by reference TRBV28 and TRBJ2-7, is DVKVTQSSRYLVKRTGEKVFLECVQDMDHENMFWYRQDPGLGLRLIYFSYDVKMKEKGDIPEGYSVSREKKERFSLILESASTNQTSMYLCASSSQIAGGEDEQYFGPGTRLTVT.

The gene calls are TRBV28 and TRBJ2-7; possibly TRBD1 for D (5 bases). Trimming shortened V by 2 bases and J by 0 bases, and 17 bases separated the two germline ends. This CDR3 contains 17 residues. Per germline, CDR1 MDHEN and CDR2 SYDVKM. In DNA, the CDR3 is TGTGCCAGCAGTTTAAACAGGAGATATTCAAGCTCCTACGAGCAGTACTTC. Translation: CASSLNRRYSSSYEQYF.

As for this clonotype: At one of its ends the junction is not consistent with the germline gene, which may arise from a read error. This chain links TRBV28 with TRBJ1-1, with D possibly matching TRBD1 (5 bases). Germline lookup yields CDR1 MDHEN and CDR2 SYDVKM. The CDR3 length is 13 residues. This CDR3 is CASSRWGTEKAIF. The CDR3 nucleotides read TGCGCCAGCAGTCGTTGGGGCACAGAGAAAGCTATCTTT.

This clonotype was found many times. V gene TRBV11-2 combines with J gene TRBJ1-2; D not certain. Germline V gives CDR1 SGHAT, CDR2 FQNNGV. The CDR3 extends over 13 amino acids. Trimming shortened V by 5 bases and J by 3 bases, and 10 bases separated the two germline ends. The CDR3 bases are TGTGCCAGCAGCCCCTACACCCACTATGGCTACACCTTC. Translation: CASSPYTHYGYTF. Drawing the rest from reference TRBV11-2 and TRBJ1-2, the complete variable domain is EAGVAQSPRYKIIEKRQSVAFWCNPISGHATLYWYQQILGQGPKLLIQFQNNGVVDDSQLPKDRFSAERLKGVDSTLKIQPAKLEDSAVYLCASSPYTHYGYTFGSGTRLTVV.

This clonotype has a handful of counts. V usage is TRBV28 and J usage is TRBJ1-1; D not resolved. The CDR3 has 15 residues. Trimming cost V 7 bases and J 6 bases, with 21 bases left between them. CDR1 MDHEN and CDR2 SYDVKM come from the germline V gene. The CDR3 region has the DNA TGTGCCAGCACCAACCCGGTTGGGCTCGGGGCTGAAGCTTTCTTT. This translates into CASTNPVGLGAEAFF.

The J gene is TRBJ1-1, the V gene TRBV7-2; D is unresolved. Between the trimmed V and J ends, which lost 5 bases and 10 bases, there was a span of 20 bases. CDR1 SGHTA and CDR2 FQGNSA come from the germline V gene. The CDR3 totals 14 residues. The CDR3 is CASSITNDAPGAFF. In DNA form, the CDR3 reads TGTGCCAGCAGCATCACTAACGACGCTCCTGGAGCTTTCTTT.

This clonotype was observed at least ten times. The V gene is TRBV7-3, the J gene TRBJ2-3; D unresolved. The ends were cut back, 5 bases at V and 5 bases at J, with 11 bases in the middle. In germline, CDR1 is SGHTA, CDR2 FQGTGA. The CDR3 has 13 residues. CDR3: CASSLKPKDTQYF. CDR3 nucleotide sequence: TGTGCCAGCAGCCTCAAACCCAAAGATACGCAGTATTTT.

This clonotype was observed at least ten times. The chain is built from TRBV7-8 and TRBJ2-1; 9 positions agree with TRBD2. Germline lookup yields CDR1 SGHVS and CDR2 FQNEAQ. The CDR3 totals 15 residues. V lost 5 bases and J lost 7; bases outside the gene matches: 9. This CDR3 reads CASSPSGVPRNEQFF. The CDR3 DNA reads as TGTGCCAGCAGCCCTAGCGGGGTACCCCGTAATGAGCAGTTCTTC.

This clonotype has just a few counts. This chain connects TRBV28 to TRBJ1-5; D might be TRBD1 (6 bases). This CDR3 has 19 amino acids. In germline, CDR1 is MDHEN, CDR2 SYDVKM. Trimming pared 1 base from V and 0 bases from J, leaving 19 bases between. CDR3 in DNA: TGTGCCAGCAGTTTATTTTCCGTGGACAGAGTATATAGCAATCAGCCCCAGCATTTT. Translated: CASSLFSVDRVYSNQPQHF.

A few counts support this clonotype. The chain combines TRBV28 with TRBJ1-2; tentative D call: TRBD1 (5 bases). Germline assignment: CDR1 MDHEN and CDR2 SYDVKM. Trimming shortened V by 4 bases and J by 4 bases, and 16 bases separated the two germline ends. The CDR3 is made up of 15 amino acids. The CDR3 loop is CASSSPQGMAYGYTF. CDR3 nucleotide sequence: TGTGCCAGCAGTTCCCCCCAGGGCATGGCCTATGGCTACACCTTC.

This clonotype occurred a few times. The CDR3 loop reads CASSDRSGSSTDTQYF. In DNA form, the CDR3 reads TGTGCCAGCAGTGACCGCTCGGGAAGCTCCACAGATACGCAGTATTTT. V and J are TRBV25-1 and TRBJ2-3; D perhaps matches TRBD2 (5 bases). The V gene lost 3 bases and the J gene lost 2 bases, with 15 bases spanning the gap. CDR3 length: 16 amino acids. The germline V gene has CDR1 MGHDK and CDR2 SYGVNS.

Only one count was recorded for this clonotype. The chain's CDR3 is CASSFLGAASTDTQYF. DNA for the CDR3: TGTGCCAGCAGTTTTCTCGGGGCTGCGTCCACAGATACGCAGTATTTT. This chain joins TRBV27 and TRBJ2-3; D may correspond to TRBD1 or TRBD2 (5 bases each). V lost 3 bases to trimming and J lost 2 bases, with 15 bases between them. The CDR3 covers 16 residues. The germline gives CDR1 MNHEY, CDR2 SMNVEV (reference sequence).

V and J are TRBV7-9 and TRBJ1-1; TRBD1 matches 7 bases. V lost 5 bases and J lost 7; bases outside the gene matches: 7. The CDR3 has 13 amino acids. Germline V gene data show CDR1 as SEHNR and CDR2 as FQNEAQ (reference sequence). The CDR3 coding sequence is TGTGCCAGCAGCCAGGGGGGAGACCGTGAAGCTTTCTTT. This codes for CASSQGGDREAFF.

The chain is built from TRBV2 and TRBJ2-5; D ambiguous. The CDR3 length is 14 residues. Germline lookup yields CDR1 SNHLY and CDR2 FYNNEI. V lost 4 bases and J lost 0, with 9 bases in between. Here the CDR3 DNA reads TGTGCCAGCAGTGCCTTCAAGTACCAAGAGACCCAGTACTTC. Encoded protein: CASSAFKYQETQYF.

The chain employs TRBV24-1 and TRBJ1-1; D possibly corresponds to TRBD1 (5 bases). The ends were cut back, 4 bases at V and 3 bases at J, with 17 bases in the middle. Germline V gene sequence: CDR1 KGHDR, CDR2 SFDVKD. The CDR3 totals 16 residues. The CDR3 DNA sequence: TGTGCCACCAGTGACAACCGGGGCCCCCGAGACACTGAAGCTTTCTTT. The encoded protein is CATSDNRGPRDTEAFF.